This TCR beta chain was identified in a study of blood T cells in healthy people across ages. The authors ran a second PCR of about 7 to 11 cycles using a sample-barcoded 5' primer and a J-beta primer mix. The template-switch adaptor, which had 12 random nucleotides, put a tag on each cDNA molecule. Each sample yielded at least 3 million CDR3-containing paired-end reads. TCRdb used MiXCR to reprocess the 5' RACE reads, holding one entry per CDR3 protein. The table shows roughly 1,300,000 distinct CDR3 sequences, with approximately 59% occurring only once. V lost 3 bases, J lost 12 bases, and 8 bases lay in between. Germline V lookup: CDR1 SQVTM, CDR2 ANQGSEA. This CDR3 spans 9 amino acids.

This TCR was sampled from a man between 18 and 29 years old in good health. The sequencing sample was made of blood. This rearrangement joins TRBV29-1 to TRBJ1-1; weak D call: TRBD1 (5 bases). The CDR3, as DNA: TGCAGCGTTGACAGGGTCCCTTTCTTT. As protein: CSVDRVPFF.